These 29 T cell receptor beta chains were sequenced from one sample in a study of shared clonotypes between healthy human individuals. The table came from immunoSEQ multiplex PCR; TCRdb's copy has only in-frame clones and leaves some out. The sample lists roughly 2.4 million clones; roughly 95% were seen once. Material for sequencing was naive CD4+ T cells sorted from blood. Documented subset: CD45RA+ positively selected. These receptors were collected from a man aged 18 to 30 in good health.

The chain combines TRBV2 with TRBJ1-3; D is undetermined. The germline V and J ends were trimmed by 7 bases and 0 bases, with 13 bases remaining between them. This CDR3 comprises 15 residues. In germline, CDR1 is SNHLY, CDR2 FYNNEI. The CDR3 loop is CASTYGTFSGNTIYF. Here the CDR3 DNA reads TGTGCCAGCACCTATGGCACTTTCTCTGGAAACACCATATATTTT.

The chain has TRBV7-9 and TRBJ1-2; the D gene is possibly TRBD1 (6 bases). Germline CDR1 and CDR2: SEHNR and FQNEAQ (reference sequence). With 3 bases removed from V and 3 bases from J, the gap between germline ends came to 11 bases. The CDR3 totals 14 residues. CDR3 loop: CASSFGGKYYGYTF. CDR3 in DNA: TGTGCCAGCAGCTTTGGGGGCAAATACTATGGCTACACCTTC. The full variable domain, its missing parts supplied by reference TRBV7-9 and TRBJ1-2, is DTGVSQNPRHKITKRGQNVTFRCDPISEHNRLYWYRQTLGQGPEFLTYFQNEAQLEKSRLLSDRFSAERPKGSFSTLEIQRTEQGDSAMYLCASSFGGKYYGYTFGSGTRLTVV.

The genes are TRBV28 and TRBJ2-6; D is perhaps TRBD1 (6 bases). Looked up from germline, CDR1 is MDHEN and CDR2 is SYDVKM. The CDR3 covers 16 residues. Trimming cost V 1 base and J 3 bases, with 10 bases left between them. The chain's CDR3 is CASSLSGAGGANVLTF. The CDR3 coding sequence is TGTGCCAGCAGTTTATCAGGGGCGGGTGGGGCCAACGTCCTGACTTTC.

V is TRBV10-3 and J is TRBJ1-5, with D tentatively TRBD1 (5 bases). Germline V gene lookup returns CDR1 ENHRY and CDR2 SYGVKD. This CDR3 contains 15 residues. V lost 0 bases and J 6 bases, leaving 12 bases between the germline ends. The CDR3 sequence is CAISESDRGIQPQHF. CDR3 DNA sequence: TGTGCCATCAGTGAGTCCGACAGAGGCATTCAGCCCCAGCATTTT.

The chain has TRBV7-9 and TRBJ2-1, with 9 bases matching TRBD1. Trimming cost V 5 bases and J 7 bases; bases outside gene matches: 9. The CDR3 totals 15 residues. Germline CDR1 and CDR2: SEHNR and FQNEAQ (reference sequence). In DNA, the CDR3 is TGTGCCAGCAGCGTAGGACAGGGGCCGGGGAATGAGCAGTTCTTC. It translates to CASSVGQGPGNEQFF.

The chain couples TRBV5-1 to TRBJ1-4; D uncertain. V was clipped by 4 bases and J by 4 bases, with 14 bases between them. The CDR3 has 15 amino acids. Per the germline V gene, CDR1 is SGHRS and CDR2 is YFSETQ. The CDR3 sequence is CASSHAASVNEKLFF. CDR3 sequence (DNA): TGCGCCAGCAGCCATGCCGCGTCAGTTAATGAAAAACTGTTTTTT.

The genes are TRBV18 and TRBJ2-7, with D perhaps matching TRBD2 (6 bases). Per germline, CDR1 KGHSH and CDR2 LQKENI. V was clipped by 1 base and J by 6 bases, with 13 bases between them. The CDR3 runs to 14 residues. The CDR3 reads CASSPLTQGGEQYF. The CDR3, as DNA: TGTGCCAGCTCACCACTAACGCAGGGAGGCGAGCAGTACTTC.

The chain uses TRBV6-1 and TRBJ1-2; 9 bases map to TRBD1. Germline-derived CDR1 and CDR2 are MNHNS and SASEGT. The CDR3 spans 14 residues. V shed 4 bases, J shed 5 bases, and the junction held 5 bases outside the gene matches. In DNA form, the CDR3 reads TGTGCCAGCAGTGCGGTGGGACAGGGTTATGGCTACACCTTC. It translates to CASSAVGQGYGYTF.

This rearrangement joins TRBV6-1 to TRBJ2-7; D remains unclear. Trimming left V 5 bases short and J 2 bases short, with 10 bases between. Germline CDR1 MNHNS, CDR2 SASEGT. The length of the CDR3 is 13 residues. The CDR3 DNA sequence: TGTGCCAGCAGTCCCAGAGAAGCCTACGAGCAGTACTTC. Its translation: CASSPREAYEQYF.

This chain joins TRBV6-5 and TRBJ2-2; a weak D match, TRBD1 (6 bases). CDR3 length: 14 amino acids. The V end lost 5 bases, the J end lost 2 bases, and 9 bases lay between the germline ends. Germline V lookup: CDR1 MNHEY, CDR2 SVGAGI. CDR3 DNA sequence: TGTGCCAGCAGTGACAGGCCTAACACCGGGGAGCTGTTTTTT. This codes for CASSDRPNTGELFF.

V and J are TRBV7-8 and TRBJ1-2; perhaps TRBD1 as D (5 bases). CDR3 length: 13 amino acids. Per germline, CDR1 SGHVS and CDR2 FQNEAQ. The V gene lost 5 bases and the J gene lost 5 bases, with 12 bases spanning the gap. CDR3 nucleotide sequence: TGTGCCAGCAGCGAACTCGGGGCTTATGGCTACACCTTC. This codes for CASSELGAYGYTF.

This sequence joins TRBV4-1 and TRBJ2-1, with 7 positions matching TRBD2. J was trimmed by 3 bases and V by 2 bases; bases with no gene match: 10. CDR1 and CDR2 (germline): MGHRA, YSYEKL. This CDR3 spans 17 amino acids. The CDR3 is CASSQIRSGGSYNEQFF. The CDR3 DNA is TGCGCCAGCAGCCAAATAAGATCGGGGGGAAGCTACAATGAGCAGTTCTTC.

The chain links TRBV7-2 to TRBJ2-1, with D perhaps matching TRBD1 or TRBD2 (6 bases each). This CDR3 region has 15 residues. Per germline, CDR1 SGHTA and CDR2 FQGNSA. V lost 3 bases and J lost 2, with 11 bases in between. The CDR3 DNA reads as TGTGCCAGCAGCTTGTCTGGGGGGCCCTACAATGAGCAGTTCTTC. Protein product: CASSLSGGPYNEQFF.

The chain employs TRBV18 and TRBJ2-3; TRBD2 aligns across 9 bases. There are 17 residues in the CDR3. The ends lost 4 bases at V and 3 bases at J; junction bases unmatched: 11. Germline CDR1 reads KGHSH; CDR2 reads LQKENI. CDR3 in amino acids: CASSRRLAADGTDTQYF. The CDR3 DNA reads TGTGCCAGCTCACGGCGACTAGCGGCTGACGGGACAGATACGCAGTATTTT.

This chain connects TRBV30 to TRBJ1-2; no clear D gene. The V gene's germline CDR1 is GTSNPN and CDR2 SVGIG (reference sequence). Trimming cost V 3 bases and J 6 bases, with 17 bases left between them. CDR3 size: 14 residues. CDR3 amino acids: CAWSGGKGSDGYTF. In DNA, the CDR3 is TGTGCCTGGAGCGGCGGTAAGGGAAGCGATGGCTACACCTTC. Combining the CDR3 with reference TRBV30 and TRBJ1-2 gives the whole variable domain SQTIHQWPATLVQPVGSPLSLECTVEGTSNPNLYWYRQAAGRGLQLLFYSVGIGQISSEVPQNLSASRPQDRQFILSSKKLLLSDSGFYLCAWSGGKGSDGYTFGSGTRLTVV.

This sequence joins TRBV30 and TRBJ1-2, with no clear D. V was trimmed by 2 bases and J by 8 bases, leaving 12 bases between them. CDR1 and CDR2 from the germline V gene are GTSNPN and SVGIG (reference sequence). CDR3 size: 12 residues. The CDR3 reads CAWSRGKGGYTF. CDR3 DNA: TGTGCCTGGAGTAGAGGGAAGGGAGGCTACACCTTC.

The chain combines TRBV19 with TRBJ2-5; D is undetermined. The CDR3 loop spans 15 amino acids. Germline loops: CDR1 LNHDA, CDR2 SQIVND (reference sequence). Deletions cut 2 bases from V and 3 bases from J, with 13 bases between. The CDR3 sequence is CASSISTLGKETQYF. In DNA, the CDR3 is TGTGCCAGTAGTATATCGACTCTGGGAAAAGAGACCCAGTACTTC.

This sequence joins TRBV6-6 and TRBJ1-1; D gene uncertain. From germline, CDR1 is MNHNY and CDR2 SVGAGI (reference sequence). CDR3 size: 12 residues. The V end lost 8 bases, the J end lost 0 bases, and 7 bases lay between the germline ends. CDR3 nucleotide sequence: TGTGCCAGCGGCAGAGTGAACACTGAAGCTTTCTTT. Its translation: CASGRVNTEAFF.

V usage is TRBV19 and J usage is TRBJ2-1, with D perhaps being TRBD1 or TRBD2 (5 bases each). The V end lost 5 bases, the J end lost 6 bases, and 11 bases lay between the germline ends. CDR3 length: 13 residues. CDR1 is LNHDA, CDR2 SQIVND, per germline (reference sequence). As DNA, the CDR3 is TGTGCCAGTAGTGCCGGGACCCCCAATGAGCAGTTCTTC. This encodes CASSAGTPNEQFF. Looking up the rest from reference TRBV19 and TRBJ2-1 gives the full variable domain: DGGITQSPKYLFRKEGQNVTLSCEQNLNHDAMYWYRQDPGQGLRLIYYSQIVNDFQKGDIAEGYSVSREKKESFPLTVTSAQKNPTAFYLCASSAGTPNEQFFGPGTRLTVL.

The chain combines TRBV7-8 with TRBJ2-1, with 7 bases fitting TRBD2. V was clipped by 3 bases and J by 0 bases; unmatched bases: 5. Germline lookup yields CDR1 SGHVS and CDR2 FQNEAQ. The CDR3 spans 16 residues. CDR3 DNA: TGTGCCAGCAGCTTTCAAGGCGGGAGCTCCTACAATGAGCAGTTCTTC. Its protein product is CASSFQGGSSYNEQFF.

The count of this clone is one. The chain employs TRBV2 and TRBJ2-7, with TRBD2 identical over 11 bases. V lost 7 bases, J lost 0 bases, and 2 bases stayed unmatched. The CDR3 is 14 amino acids. Germline V gene lookup returns CDR1 SNHLY and CDR2 FYNNEI. The CDR3 coding sequence is TGTGCCAGCATTACTAGCGGGGGCTCCTACGAGCAGTACTTC. It codes for CASITSGGSYEQYF.

The chain uses TRBV21-1 and TRBJ2-1; TRBD2, the table's D call, lacks a check against the DNA. TRBV21-1 is designated a pseudogene. The CDR3 length is 15 residues. CDR3 in DNA: TGTGCCAGCACCCTAGTGGGAGTCTCATACAATGAGCAGTTCTTC. Protein product: CASTLVGVSYNEQFF.

The chain recombines TRBV5-1 with TRBJ2-7, with D possibly called TRBD1 or TRBD2 (5 bases each). Germline V CDR1 and CDR2: SGHRS, YFSETQ. Trimming took 3 bases from V and 3 from J, leaving 19 bases between them. The CDR3 is 16 residues long. CDR3 nucleotides: TGCGCCAGCAGCTCCTACCATGGGGGACCGGTCTACGAGCAGTACTTC. The encoded protein is CASSSYHGGPVYEQYF.

The rearrangement uses TRBV5-1 and TRBJ2-3, with no clear D. Germline CDR1 is SGHRS and CDR2 is YFSETQ. This CDR3 is built from 14 residues. Trimming shortened V by 7 bases and J by 2 bases, and 14 bases separated the two germline ends. This CDR3 reads CASPNSQYTDTQYF. The CDR3 DNA is TGCGCCAGCCCCAACTCTCAATACACAGATACGCAGTATTTT.

The rearrangement uses TRBV7-3 and TRBJ2-3; D is undetermined. Trimming cost V 2 bases and J 6 bases, with 6 bases left between them. The CDR3 sequence is 12 residues long. CDR1 is SGHTA, CDR2 FQGTGA, per germline. DNA for the CDR3: TGTGCCAGCAGCTTATTTGGGGATACGCAGTATTTT. Its translation is CASSLFGDTQYF.

The J gene is TRBJ1-1, the V gene TRBV29-1; TRBD1 is a possible D gene (5 bases). Per germline, CDR1 SQVTM and CDR2 ANQGSEA. There are 13 residues in the CDR3. V lost 4 bases and J lost 3, with 12 bases in between. The CDR3 nucleotides are TGCAGCGTTGGGCCGCCGGGGGACACTGAAGCTTTCTTT. Amino acid sequence: CSVGPPGDTEAFF.

This clone was seen a single time. J is TRBJ1-5 and V is TRBV19; no clear D gene. Trimming removed 1 base at V and 5 bases at J, with 6 bases between. This CDR3 has 13 residues. The germline CDR1 and CDR2 sequences are LNHDA and SQIVND (reference sequence). The CDR3 is CASSIVGDQPQHF. In DNA form, the CDR3 reads TGTGCCAGTAGTATAGTAGGAGATCAGCCCCAGCATTTT.

V usage is TRBV2 and J usage is TRBJ2-2, with 7 bases fitting TRBD1. The ends lost 1 base at V and 5 bases at J; junction bases unmatched: 4. The CDR3 contains 15 residues. Germline V gives CDR1 SNHLY, CDR2 FYNNEI. The CDR3 coding sequence is TGTGCCAGCAGTGAAGGACAGGGATGGACCGGGGAGCTGTTTTTT. This encodes CASSEGQGWTGELFF. Based on the CDR3 plus reference TRBV2 and TRBJ2-2, the full variable domain is EPEVTQTPSHQVTQMGQEVILRCVPISNHLYFYWYRQILGQKVEFLVSFYNNEISEKSEIFDDQFSVERPDGSNFTLKIRSTKLEDSAMYFCASSEGQGWTGELFFGEGSRLTVL.

The rearrangement joins TRBV7-2 to TRBJ2-7; D perhaps matches TRBD1 (7 bases). The germline V and J ends were trimmed by 1 base and 3 bases, with 13 bases remaining between them. From germline, CDR1 is SGHTA and CDR2 FQGNSA. CDR3 length equals 15 residues. The CDR3 nucleotides read TGTGCCAGCAGCTTAGGCGGGACAGCGAACTACGAGCAGTACTTC. Its translation: CASSLGGTANYEQYF.